This TCR beta chain originates from a study of control samples from healthy donors and cancer patients. Only in-frame clones appear in the TCRdb table, and some are missing; sequencing was by immunoSEQ multiplex PCR. Of tens of thousands of clones in the sample, roughly nine tenths were seen once. Germline assignment: CDR1 SEHNR and CDR2 FQNEAQ (reference sequence). The CDR3 runs 15 residues. V shed 8 bases and J shed 5 bases, with 20 bases lying between them. The chain carries TRBV7-9 and TRBJ2-3; a weak D match, TRBD1 (5 bases). Source material: PBMCs. The receptor was isolated from a man aged 60 to 69 with colorectal cancer. In nucleotides, the CDR3 is TGTGCCAGCGCCTTGTCTTCAGGGTTCGGAGATACGCAGTATTTT. This encodes CASALSSGFGDTQYF. The whole variable domain, filled in from reference TRBV7-9 and TRBJ2-3, reads DTGVSQNPRHKITKRGQNVTFRCDPISEHNRLYWYRQTLGQGPEFLTYFQNEAQLEKSRLLSDRFSAERPKGSFSTLEIQRTEQGDSAMYLCASALSSGFGDTQYFGPGTRLTVL.